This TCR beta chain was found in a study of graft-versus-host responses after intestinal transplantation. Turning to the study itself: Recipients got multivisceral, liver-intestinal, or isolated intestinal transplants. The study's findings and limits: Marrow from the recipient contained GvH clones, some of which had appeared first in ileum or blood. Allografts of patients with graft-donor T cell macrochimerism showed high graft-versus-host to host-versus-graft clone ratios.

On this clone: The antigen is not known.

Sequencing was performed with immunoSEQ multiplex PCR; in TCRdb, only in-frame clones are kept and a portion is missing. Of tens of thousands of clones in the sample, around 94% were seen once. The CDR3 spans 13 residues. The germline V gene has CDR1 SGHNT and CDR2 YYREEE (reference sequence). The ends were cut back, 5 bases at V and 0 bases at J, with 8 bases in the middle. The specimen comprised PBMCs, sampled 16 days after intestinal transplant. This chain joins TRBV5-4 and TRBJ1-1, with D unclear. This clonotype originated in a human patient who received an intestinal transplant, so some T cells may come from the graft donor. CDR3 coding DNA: TGTGCCAGCAGGACAAATTTGAACACTGAAGCTTTCTTT. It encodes CASRTNLNTEAFF.